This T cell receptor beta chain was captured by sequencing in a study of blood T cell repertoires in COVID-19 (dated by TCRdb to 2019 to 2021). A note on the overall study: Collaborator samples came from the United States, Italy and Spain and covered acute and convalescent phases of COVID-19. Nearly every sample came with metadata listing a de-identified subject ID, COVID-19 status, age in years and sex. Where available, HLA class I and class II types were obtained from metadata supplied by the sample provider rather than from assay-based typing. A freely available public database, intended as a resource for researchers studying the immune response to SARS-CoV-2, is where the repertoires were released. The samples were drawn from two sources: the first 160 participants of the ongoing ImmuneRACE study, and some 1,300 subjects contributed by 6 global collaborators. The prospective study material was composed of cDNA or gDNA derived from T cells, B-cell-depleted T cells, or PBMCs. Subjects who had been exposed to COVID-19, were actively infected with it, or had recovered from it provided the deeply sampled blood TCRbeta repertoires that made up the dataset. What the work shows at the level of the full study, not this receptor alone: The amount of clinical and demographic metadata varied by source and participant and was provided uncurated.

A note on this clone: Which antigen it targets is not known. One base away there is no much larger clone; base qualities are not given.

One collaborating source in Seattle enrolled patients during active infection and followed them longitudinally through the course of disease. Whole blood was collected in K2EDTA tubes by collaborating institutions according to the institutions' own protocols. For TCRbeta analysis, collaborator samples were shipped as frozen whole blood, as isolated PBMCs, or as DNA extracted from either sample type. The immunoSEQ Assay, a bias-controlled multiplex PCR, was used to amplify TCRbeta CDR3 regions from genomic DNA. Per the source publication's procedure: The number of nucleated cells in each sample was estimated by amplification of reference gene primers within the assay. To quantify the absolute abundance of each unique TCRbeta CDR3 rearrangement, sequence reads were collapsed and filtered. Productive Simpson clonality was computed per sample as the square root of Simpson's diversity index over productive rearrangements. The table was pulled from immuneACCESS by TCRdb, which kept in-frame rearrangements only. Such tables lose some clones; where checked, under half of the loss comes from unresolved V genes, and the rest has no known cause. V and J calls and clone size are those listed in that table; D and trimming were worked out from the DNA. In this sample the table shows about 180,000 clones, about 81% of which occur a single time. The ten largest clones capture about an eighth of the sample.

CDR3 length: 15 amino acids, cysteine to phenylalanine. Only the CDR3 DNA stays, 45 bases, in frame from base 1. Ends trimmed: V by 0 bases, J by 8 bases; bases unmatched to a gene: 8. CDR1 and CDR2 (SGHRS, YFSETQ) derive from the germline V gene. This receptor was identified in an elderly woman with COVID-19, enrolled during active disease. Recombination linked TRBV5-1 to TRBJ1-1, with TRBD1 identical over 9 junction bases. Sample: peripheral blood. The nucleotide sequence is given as TGCGCCAGCAGCTTGGATATCGCGGGACAGGGAGAAGCTTTCTTT. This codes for CASSLDIAGQGEAFF. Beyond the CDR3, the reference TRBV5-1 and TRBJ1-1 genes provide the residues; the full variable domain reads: KAGVTQTPRYLIKTRGQQVTLSCSPISGHRSVSWYQQTPGQGLQFLFEYFSETQRNKGNFPGRFSGRQFSNSRSEMNVSTLELGDSALYLCASSLDIAGQGEAFFGQGTRLTVV.